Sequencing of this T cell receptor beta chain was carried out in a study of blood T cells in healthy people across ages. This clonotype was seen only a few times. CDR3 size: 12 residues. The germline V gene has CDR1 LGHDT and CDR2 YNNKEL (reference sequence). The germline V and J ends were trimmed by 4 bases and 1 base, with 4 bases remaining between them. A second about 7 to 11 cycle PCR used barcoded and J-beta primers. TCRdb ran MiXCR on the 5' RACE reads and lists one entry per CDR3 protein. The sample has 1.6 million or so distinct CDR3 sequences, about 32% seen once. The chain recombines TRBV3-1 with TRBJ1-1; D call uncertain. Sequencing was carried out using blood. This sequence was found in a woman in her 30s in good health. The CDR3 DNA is TGTGCCAGCAGCCCCTCGAACACTGAAGCTTTCTTT. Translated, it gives CASSPSNTEAFF.